Listed here is a single T cell receptor beta chain. Its matching antigen is unknown. These data are taken from a study of cytomegalovirus exposure and HLA in healthy donors. Across the whole study: Prior work identified around 100 million unique TCR beta sequences in 150 million to 200 million T cells. The study, taken as a whole, reports: Earlier analysis looked at TCR beta V segments, and most were productive about 87% or about 30% of the time.

Germline CDR1 reads MNHEY; CDR2 reads SMNVEV (reference sequence). The CDR3 is 16 residues long. The V end was cut by 7 bases, the J end by 3 bases, with 21 bases between. In the PCR, 60 Vbeta and 13 Jbeta primers were used. Some clones are missing from TCRdb's copy, which holds only in-frame ones; the method was immunoSEQ multiplex PCR. The sample has about 140,000 clones, roughly four fifths seen once. The sequence came from a female donor in good health and CMV-seronegative. The chain is built from TRBV27 and TRBJ1-1, with a weak D call TRBD1 (6 bases). Sequences were obtained from PBMCs. This chain's CDR3 is CASKKNPTGVDTEAFF. CDR3 nucleotides: TGTGCCAGCAAGAAGAACCCGACAGGAGTAGACACTGAAGCTTTCTTT.